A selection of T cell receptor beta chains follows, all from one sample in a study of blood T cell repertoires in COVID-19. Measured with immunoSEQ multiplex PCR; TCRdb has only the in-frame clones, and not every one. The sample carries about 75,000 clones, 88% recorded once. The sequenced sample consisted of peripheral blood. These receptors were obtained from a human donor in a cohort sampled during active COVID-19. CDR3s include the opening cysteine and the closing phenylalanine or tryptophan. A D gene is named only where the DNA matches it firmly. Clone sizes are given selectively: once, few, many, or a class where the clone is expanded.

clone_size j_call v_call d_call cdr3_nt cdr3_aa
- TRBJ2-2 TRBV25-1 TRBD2 TGTGCCAGCATGGCGGGGGTGGACCGGGAGCTGTTTTTT CASMAGVDRELFF
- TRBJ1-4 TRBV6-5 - TGTGCCAGCAACTCCGGGGGGGCTGGTGAAAAACTGTTTTTT CASNSGGAGEKLFF
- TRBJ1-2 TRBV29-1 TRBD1 TGCAGCGTCACAGGGGGCGCGGGCTATGGCTACACCTTC CSVTGGAGYGYTF
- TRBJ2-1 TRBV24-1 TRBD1 TGTGCCACCAGTGATGACAGGGATGAGCAGTTCTTC CATSDDRDEQFF
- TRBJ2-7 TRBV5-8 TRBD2 TGTGCCAGCAGCCCGGGAGGAGGCGAGCAGTACTTC CASSPGGGEQYF
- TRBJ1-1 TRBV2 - TGTGCCAGCTATCGGGGGAGGGGGAACACTGAAGCTTTCTTT CASYRGRGNTEAFF
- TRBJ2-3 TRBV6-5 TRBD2 TGTGCCAGCACGCGGGGGGGCCAAGATACGCAGTATTTT CASTRGGQDTQYF
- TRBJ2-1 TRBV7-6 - TGTGCCAGCAACAACTTAGGCGCGGCAAGCTCCTACAATGAGCAGTTCTTC CASNNLGAASSYNEQFF
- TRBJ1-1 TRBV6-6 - - CASSSSGRQGRTEAFF
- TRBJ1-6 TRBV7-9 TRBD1 TGTGCCAGCAGTCCCGGGACAGGGGTTAATTCACCCCTCCACTTT CASSPGTGVNSPLHF
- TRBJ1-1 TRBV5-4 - TGTGCCAGCAGCCCGAGGGACACAGGTGAAGCTTTCTTT CASSPRDTGEAFF
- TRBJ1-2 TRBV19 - TGTGCCAGTAGTACTTCCGGTGGCTACACCTTC CASSTSGGYTF
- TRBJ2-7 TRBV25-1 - TGTGCCAGCAGTGAAGGAGGGGCTGGCACTTACGAGCAGTACTTC CASSEGGAGTYEQYF
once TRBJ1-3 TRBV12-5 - TGTGCTAGTGGTTTGGTACGGGGGGCATCTAGCTCTGGAAACACCATATATTTT CASGLVRGASSSGNTIYF
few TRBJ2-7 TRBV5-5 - TGTGCCAGCAGCTTGGTGGCTGGCCTTGACTACGAGCAGTACTTC CASSLVAGLDYEQYF
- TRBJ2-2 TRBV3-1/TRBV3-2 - TGTGCCAGCAGCCCGGACTCGAACACCGGGGAGCTGTTTTTT CASSPDSNTGELFF
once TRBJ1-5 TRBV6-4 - TGTGCCAGCAGTGAGGTTGGAGGAAATAGCAATCAGCCCCAGCATTTT CASSEVGGNSNQPQHF
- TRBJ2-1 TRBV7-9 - TGTGCCAGCAGCTTCCGGACAGACTACAATGAGCAGTTCTTC CASSFRTDYNEQFF
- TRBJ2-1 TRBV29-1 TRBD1 TGCAGCGTTGAGGGACAGGCTAAGGGTGAGCAGTTCTTC CSVEGQAKGEQFF
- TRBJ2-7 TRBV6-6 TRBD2 TGTGCCAGCAGTTCGTCCGGGACTAAAAATTCCTACGAGCAGTACTTC CASSSSGTKNSYEQYF
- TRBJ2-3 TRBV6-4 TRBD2 TGTGCCAGCAGTGACTCGGGCGGGGGTAGCACAGATACGCAGTATTTT CASSDSGGGSTDTQYF
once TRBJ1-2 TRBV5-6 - TGTGCCAGCAGCTTGGTGGGCGGGGGCAGGGATGGCTACACCTTC CASSLVGGGRDGYTF
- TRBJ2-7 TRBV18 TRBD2 TGTGCCAGCTCGGGTTGGACTAGCGGGAACTACGAGCAGTACTTC CASSGWTSGNYEQYF
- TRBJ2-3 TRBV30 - TGTGCCTGGAGTGTACTAGACCCTAGCACAGATACGCAGTATTTT CAWSVLDPSTDTQYF
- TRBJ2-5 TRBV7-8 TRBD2 TGTGCCAGCAGCTTTGCGGGAGTCCGGGGAGAGACCCAGTACTTC CASSFAGVRGETQYF
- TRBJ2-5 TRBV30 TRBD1 TGTGCCTGGAGTCGGACAGGAGAGACCCAGTACTTC CAWSRTGETQYF